These 17 T cell receptor beta chains came from one sample sequenced in a study of cytomegalovirus exposure and HLA in healthy donors. Amplification used 60 Vbeta primers and 13 Jbeta primers. Only in-frame clones appear in the TCRdb table, and some are missing; sequencing was by immunoSEQ multiplex PCR. The data hold approximately 180,000 clones, with about three quarters observed a single time. The material sequenced was PBMCs. The receptor source for this set is a middle-aged man in good health and CMV-seropositive.

The rearrangement joins TRBV4-1 to TRBJ1-1; D perhaps matches TRBD1 (6 bases). With 4 bases removed from V and 11 bases from J, the gap between germline ends came to 23 bases. The CDR3 is 15 amino acids. Germline V gene data show CDR1 as MGHRA and CDR2 as YSYEKL. The CDR3 is CASSLSTGGLAGAFF. The CDR3 DNA is TGCGCCAGCAGCCTATCGACAGGAGGTTTAGCTGGGGCTTTCTTT.

This chain uses TRBV6-6 with TRBJ1-1; 12 nucleotides agree with TRBD1. Per the germline V gene, CDR1 is MNHNY and CDR2 is SVGAGI (reference sequence). The CDR3 is 16 amino acids. The V and J ends lost 7 bases and 5 bases, in that order; junction bases with no gene match: 11. The CDR3 sequence: CASKPLGTGGFTEAFF. CDR3 coding DNA: TGTGCCAGCAAGCCTCTTGGGACAGGGGGCTTTACTGAAGCTTTCTTT.

The chain carries TRBV4-2 and TRBJ2-1, with TRBD2 matching over 8 bases. Germline values: CDR1 LGHNA, CDR2 YNFKEQ. V shed 0 bases and J 0 bases; nucleotides not matched to a gene: 1. The CDR3 is made up of 16 amino acids. Written as DNA, the CDR3 is TGTGCCAGCAGCCAAGAAACTAGCGGCTCCTACAATGAGCAGTTCTTC. Translated, it gives CASSQETSGSYNEQFF.

The chain joins TRBV28 to TRBJ2-2; D unclear. This CDR3 spans 12 amino acids. V was cut by 3 bases and J by 4 bases, with 3 bases left in between. The germline gives CDR1 MDHEN, CDR2 SYDVKM. The CDR3 loop reads CASSFITGELFF. CDR3 bases: TGTGCCAGCAGTTTCATCACCGGGGAGCTGTTTTTT. The variable domain in full, completed from reference TRBV28 and TRBJ2-2, reads DVKVTQSSRYLVKRTGEKVFLECVQDMDHENMFWYRQDPGLGLRLIYFSYDVKMKEKGDIPEGYSVSREKKERFSLILESASTNQTSMYLCASSFITGELFFGEGSRLTVL.

Worth noting for this clone: Germline and junction disagree at one end, which may indicate a read error. This chain joins TRBV7-2 and TRBJ2-1, with 9 bases matching TRBD2. CDR3 length equals 18 residues. CDR1 and CDR2 from the germline V gene are SGHTA and FQGNSA. CDR3 nucleotide sequence: TGTGCCAGCAGCTTAGTATTCGGCAGCGGGAGGTCTAGTGGGAATGTTCTCTTC. Its protein product is CASSLVFGSGRSSGNVLF. The entire variable domain, with the rest obtained from reference TRBV7-2 and TRBJ2-1, is as follows: GAGVSQSPSNKVTEKGKDVELRCDPISGHTALYWYRQSLGQGLEFLIYFQGNSAPDKSGLPSDRFSAERTGGSVSTLTIQRTQQEDSAVYLCASSLVFGSGRSSGNVLFGPGTRLTVL.

This sequence joins TRBV2 and TRBJ2-3; D unclear. The CDR3 totals 13 residues. Trimming shortened V by 8 bases and J by 1 base, and 10 bases separated the two germline ends. CDR1 SNHLY and CDR2 FYNNEI come from the germline V gene. The DNA for the CDR3 is TGTGCCAGCTCTCCTATACGCACAGATACGCAGTATTTT. Translating it yields CASSPIRTDTQYF.

This clone was observed once. A read error may produce the germline difference seen at one junction end. Other DNA sequences in the sample encode the same CDR3. The chain employs TRBV5-4 and TRBJ1-2; D unresolved. This CDR3 region has 14 residues. CDR1 is SGHNT and CDR2 is YYREEE in the germline V gene (reference sequence). The CDR3 sequence is CASSLAGSNYGYTF. CDR3 DNA: TGTGCCAGCAGTTTGGCCGGGTCTAACTATGGCTACACCTTC. The whole variable domain, remainder taken from reference TRBV5-4 and TRBJ1-2, is ETGVTQSPTHLIKTRGQQVTLRCSSQSGHNTVSWYQQALGQGPQFIFQYYREEENGRGNFPPRFSGLQFPNYSSELNVNALELDDSALYLCASSLAGSNYGYTFGSGTRLTVV.

CDR3 nucleotide sequence: TGTGCCAGCAGTTTGGGGCAGGGGAGAAACTATGGCTACACCTTC. Protein product: CASSLGQGRNYGYTF. The chain uses TRBV28 and TRBJ1-2, with D perhaps matching TRBD1 (6 bases). The CDR3 extends over 15 amino acids. Germline lookup yields CDR1 MDHEN and CDR2 SYDVKM. V lost 3 bases and J 2 bases, leaving 13 bases between the germline ends.

The chain joins TRBV30 to TRBJ1-5; perhaps TRBD1 as D (6 bases). CDR3 length equals 15 residues. V lost 4 bases, J lost 6 bases, and 19 bases lay in between. Germline loops: CDR1 GTSNPN, CDR2 SVGIG (reference sequence). CDR3 in DNA: TGTGCCTGGACCAGTCAGGGGACAAAGGGTCAGCCCCAGCATTTT. This codes for CAWTSQGTKGQPQHF.

This clone appeared a few times. V is TRBV5-1 and J is TRBJ2-7, with TRBD1 as a possible D gene (5 bases). The V gene's germline CDR1 is SGHRS and CDR2 YFSETQ. This CDR3 spans 17 amino acids. V lost 1 base to trimming and J lost 3 bases, with 20 bases between them. CDR3 amino acids: CASSLSTGPTIYYEQYF. The CDR3 coding sequence is TGCGCCAGCAGCTTGTCTACAGGACCGACCATTTACTACGAGCAGTACTTC.

This clone was picked up one time. J is TRBJ1-1 and V is TRBV18; D call uncertain. The germline V gene encodes CDR1 KGHSH and CDR2 LQKENI. Trimming cost V 6 bases and J 1 base, with 9 bases left between them. The CDR3 is made up of 13 amino acids. The CDR3 DNA is TGTGCCAGCTCTTCAACAGAGAACACTGAAGCTTTCTTT. Translating it yields CASSSTENTEAFF.

The chain carries TRBV7-9 and TRBJ1-1, with TRBD1 identical over 10 bases. V was pared by 8 bases and J by 8 bases, with 8 bases of the junction left unmatched. CDR3 size: 13 residues. The germline V gene has CDR1 SEHNR and CDR2 FQNEAQ (reference sequence). The CDR3 loop is CASAGTGVLEAFF. CDR3 coding DNA: TGTGCCAGCGCCGGGACAGGGGTATTGGAAGCTTTCTTT. Full variable domain (rest looked up from reference TRBV7-9 and TRBJ1-1): DTGVSQNPRHKITKRGQNVTFRCDPISEHNRLYWYRQTLGQGPEFLTYFQNEAQLEKSRLLSDRFSAERPKGSFSTLEIQRTEQGDSAMYLCASAGTGVLEAFFGQGTRLTVV.

The table lists this clone with a few counts. The V and J genes are TRBV4-2 and TRBJ2-1; D is unclear. The germline CDR1 and CDR2 sequences are LGHNA and YNFKEQ. The CDR3 is 14 residues long. Trimming pared 1 base from V and 0 bases from J, leaving 4 bases between. CDR3 nucleotides: TGTGCCAGCAGCCAAGCTAGCTCCTACAATGAGCAGTTCTTC. Amino acids: CASSQASSYNEQFF.

This clone has just a few counts. This rearrangement joins TRBV10-3 to TRBJ2-3; 9 positions agree with TRBD1. The junction had 4 bases not matched to a gene; V was cut back by 5 bases and J by 4 bases. Per germline, CDR1 ENHRY and CDR2 SYGVKD. CDR3 length: 14 residues. Here the CDR3 reads CAISFGQGPDTQYF. The CDR3 region has the DNA TGTGCCATCAGTTTTGGACAGGGGCCAGATACGCAGTATTTT.

The chain employs TRBV19 and TRBJ1-5; D is undetermined. The length of the CDR3 is 13 residues. Germline CDR1 reads LNHDA; CDR2 reads SQIVND (reference sequence). The germline V and J ends were trimmed by 11 bases and 3 bases, with 14 bases remaining between them. The CDR3 sequence is CAASGSPNQPQHF. In DNA form, the CDR3 reads TGTGCCGCCAGCGGGTCCCCCAATCAGCCCCAGCATTTT.

J is TRBJ2-3 and V is TRBV18, with D unclear. The CDR3 totals 13 residues. Trimming took off 8 bases at V and 4 bases at J, with 13 bases between the two ends. Germline CDR1 KGHSH, CDR2 LQKENI. For the CDR3, the DNA is TGTGCCAGCACCTCGGGTCTAGCAGATACGCAGTATTTT. Translated, it gives CASTSGLADTQYF.

This rearrangement joins TRBV18 to TRBJ2-1, with 8 positions matching TRBD2. Per germline, CDR1 KGHSH and CDR2 LQKENI. With 2 bases clipped from V and 4 bases from J, the junction kept 7 bases outside the gene matches. This CDR3 has 16 residues. The CDR3 reads CASSPSGGLVYNEQFF. As DNA, the CDR3 is TGTGCCAGCTCACCATCGGGGGGACTAGTTTACAATGAGCAGTTCTTC.